This TCR beta chain comes out of a study of OX40 agonist ivuxolimab in advanced cancers. Only in-frame clones appear in the TCRdb table, and some are missing; sequencing was by immunoSEQ multiplex PCR. The sample includes about 54,000 clones, 70% to 90% of them seen just once. Sampling of blood occurred at baseline, cycle 4 day 1, and cycle 7 day 1. This clonotype originated in an adult with an advanced solid tumor such as melanoma, head and neck, liver or kidney cancer. The sample in question was CD4+ or CD8+ T cells sorted from blood, obtained in a trial of the OX40 agonist ivuxolimab.

The CDR3 region has the DNA TGCAGCGTGGGCGAGACAGAGGGTACTGAAGCTTTCTTT. Protein: CSVGETEGTEAFF. This sequence joins TRBV29-1 and TRBJ1-1; TRBD1 might be the D (5 bases). The CDR3 covers 13 residues. V was trimmed by 6 bases and J by 5 bases, leaving 16 bases between them. Looked up from germline, CDR1 is SQVTM and CDR2 is ANQGSEA.